These 14 T cell receptor beta chains share one sample of origin, sequenced in a study of T cells in Graves' hyperthyroidism and ophthalmopathy. Researchers took RNA transcripts and amplified the TCR beta CDR3 regions from them. TCR CDR3 regions were first amplified by RT-PCR with HTBI primers. TCRdb recomputed calls from the multiplex PCR reads with MiXCR, one row per CDR3 protein. The sample records 300,000 to 450,000 distinct CDR3 sequences, approximately 14% being singletons. Source material: blood. All receptors derive from a woman in her twenties or thirties with Graves' ophthalmopathy.

This clonotype was recorded at least ten times. This rearrangement joins TRBV7-9 to TRBJ1-6; D not certain. The V end was cut by 4 bases, the J end by 11 bases, with 12 bases between. CDR1 and CDR2 from the germline V gene are SEHNR and FQNEAQ (reference sequence). This CDR3 has 13 residues. The CDR3 DNA reads as TGTGCCAGCAGCTCCCGGTCACAGACACCCCTCCACTTT. It yields the protein CASSSRSQTPLHF. Based on the CDR3 plus reference TRBV7-9 and TRBJ1-6, the full variable domain is DTGVSQNPRHKITKRGQNVTFRCDPISEHNRLYWYRQTLGQGPEFLTYFQNEAQLEKSRLLSDRFSAERPKGSFSTLEIQRTEQGDSAMYLCASSSRSQTPLHFGNGTRLTVT.

This clonotype was seen at least ten times. In nucleotides, the CDR3 is TGTGCCAGCAGCGTACTAGCGGGGGCCGGAGATACGCAGTATTTT. This translates into CASSVLAGAGDTQYF. This chain uses TRBV7-3 with TRBJ2-3, with TRBD2 matching 11 bases. The CDR3 consists of 15 residues. V dropped 5 bases and J dropped 5; count of bases not matched to a gene: 6. Germline V gene sequence: CDR1 SGHTA, CDR2 FQGTGA.

This clonotype was recorded at least ten times. The chain recombines TRBV7-2 with TRBJ1-1; 8 bases line up with TRBD1. CDR1 SGHTA and CDR2 FQGNSA come from the germline V gene. V shed 4 bases and J 4 bases; nucleotides not matched to a gene: 8. CDR3 size: 15 residues. The CDR3 loop reads CASSSYGTGRTEAFF. For the CDR3, the DNA is TGTGCCAGCAGCTCCTACGGGACAGGACGCACTGAAGCTTTCTTT.

The table lists this clonotype with many counts. V gene TRBV28 combines with J gene TRBJ2-1, with TRBD2 matching 12 bases. J gave up 2 bases and V 5 bases, and 4 bases lay outside the gene matches. This CDR3 is built from 16 residues. CDR1 and CDR2 (germline): MDHEN, SYDVKM. CDR3 residues: CASSRWTSGAYNEQFF. Written as DNA, the CDR3 is TGTGCCAGCAGTAGGTGGACTAGCGGGGCCTACAATGAGCAGTTCTTC.

This clonotype was recorded at least ten times. The chain recombines TRBV20-1 with TRBJ2-1, with 10 bases fitting TRBD2. V trimming: 0 bases; J trimming: 6 bases; junction bases outside the gene matches: 5. The CDR3 extends over 15 amino acids. CDR1 is DFQATT and CDR2 is SNEGSKA in the germline V gene (reference sequence). The CDR3 is CSARDLAGVINEQFF. The CDR3 DNA follows: TGCAGTGCTAGAGATCTAGCGGGGGTGATCAATGAGCAGTTCTTC.

This chain connects TRBV29-1 to TRBJ2-5; D gene unclear. The CDR3 contains 12 residues. Deletions cut 6 bases from V and 5 bases from J, with 13 bases between. Germline V CDR1 and CDR2: SQVTM, ANQGSEA. The CDR3 DNA follows: TGCAGCGTCGACCTGGACGGGGAGACCCAGTACTTC. Protein: CSVDLDGETQYF.

CDR3 sequence reads: CSARVGQRVYEQYF. CDR3 in DNA: TGCAGTGCTAGAGTCGGACAGCGCGTCTACGAGCAGTACTTC. The rearrangement links TRBV20-1 to TRBJ2-7; weak D call: TRBD1 (6 bases). Looked up from germline, CDR1 is DFQATT and CDR2 is SNEGSKA (reference sequence). The germline V and J ends were trimmed by 1 base and 3 bases, with 13 bases remaining between them. The CDR3 has 14 residues.

There are a few counts of this clonotype. A much larger clone lies one base from this, so it may be a read error. This rearrangement joins TRBV28 to TRBJ2-1; D unclear. Trimming took off 5 bases at V and 8 bases at J, with 13 bases between the two ends. Germline CDR1 and CDR2: MDHEN and SYDVKM. There are 13 residues in the CDR3. CDR3 sequence reads: CASSLRGRDEQFF. The CDR3 DNA follows: TGTGCCAGCAGTCTCAGAGGTAGGGATGAGCAGTTCTTC.

This clonotype was observed many times. V and J are TRBV2 and TRBJ1-3; no clear D gene. Trimming stripped 3 bases from V and 0 bases from J, with 9 bases between. CDR1 is SNHLY, CDR2 FYNNEI, per germline. CDR3 length: 15 residues. DNA of the CDR3: TGTGCCAGCAGTGATAATAGCATCTCTGGAAACACCATATATTTT. Residues: CASSDNSISGNTIYF. The variable domain in full, with the rest retrieved from reference TRBV2 and TRBJ1-3, is EPEVTQTPSHQVTQMGQEVILRCVPISNHLYFYWYRQILGQKVEFLVSFYNNEISEKSEIFDDQFSVERPDGSNFTLKIRSTKLEDSAMYFCASSDNSISGNTIYFGEGSWLTVV.

This clonotype was counted ten times or more. J is TRBJ2-5 and V is TRBV20-1; D could derive from TRBD1 or TRBD2 (5 bases each). The CDR3 loop spans 14 amino acids. V was pared by 0 bases and J by 2 bases, with 10 bases between. Germline CDR1 is DFQATT and CDR2 is SNEGSKA (reference sequence). This chain's CDR3 is CSARDPGPQETQYF. CDR3 DNA sequence: TGCAGTGCTAGAGATCCGGGGCCTCAAGAGACCCAGTACTTC.

This clonotype appeared many times. The CDR3 bases are TGTGCCAGCAGAGGAACCGGGGGACTCTACAATGAGCAGTTCTTC. Its protein product is CASRGTGGLYNEQFF. V gene TRBV6-1 combines with J gene TRBJ2-1; tentative D call: TRBD2 (6 bases). Trimming stripped 6 bases from V and 3 bases from J, with 15 bases between. This CDR3 comprises 15 residues. The germline gives CDR1 MNHNS, CDR2 SASEGT.

This clonotype was counted ten times or more. J is TRBJ1-6 and V is TRBV7-8; TRBD1 matches at 9 bases. The length of the CDR3 is 14 residues. Germline trimming cut 5 bases from V and 15 bases from J; bases unmatched to any gene: 11. Germline CDR1 is SGHVS and CDR2 is FQNEAQ. The CDR3 spells CASSTRVTGGILHF. CDR3 bases: TGTGCCAGCAGCACCCGGGTCACAGGGGGCATCCTCCACTTT.

This clonotype has a count of ten or more. CDR3: CASSPAGRKLFF. In DNA, the CDR3 is TGTGCCAGCAGCCCTGCCGGGCGAAAACTGTTTTTT. The chain carries TRBV3-1 and TRBJ1-4; D gene unclear. The CDR3 has 12 amino acids. The V end was cut by 4 bases, the J end by 10 bases, with 10 bases between. Germline V gives CDR1 LGHDT, CDR2 YNNKEL (reference sequence).

This clonotype was observed at least ten times. The rearrangement links TRBV27 to TRBJ1-4, with 7 bases lining up with TRBD1. Trimming cost V 8 bases and J 4 bases; bases outside gene matches: 7. Germline-derived CDR1 and CDR2 are MNHEY and SMNVEV (reference sequence). This CDR3 comprises 14 residues. This CDR3 is CASAPDRLNEKLFF. DNA of the CDR3: TGTGCCAGCGCTCCGGACAGGCTTAATGAAAAACTGTTTTTT. Full variable domain (outside the CDR3, taken from reference TRBV27 and TRBJ1-4): EAQVTQNPRYLITVTGKKLTVTCSQNMNHEYMSWYRQDPGLGLRQIYYSMNVEVTDKGDVPEGYKVSRKEKRNFPLILESPSPNQTSLYFCASAPDRLNEKLFFGSGTQLSVL.